This TCR beta chain came from a study of Tregs in tolerant kidney transplant recipients. CD4+CD25+CD127- Tregs, CD4+CD25- non-Tregs, CD4 and CD8 cells were sorted. Germline values: CDR1 SGDLS, CDR2 YYNGEE. Trimming took 3 bases from V and 0 from J; bases not matched to a gene: 10. The CDR3 is 18 residues long. TCRdb's copy holds only in-frame clones and misses some; the assay was immunoSEQ multiplex PCR. This sample has 60,000 to 95,000 clones, with roughly 98% found just once. This clonotype was obtained from a human donor who received a combined kidney and bone marrow transplant. The sample was CD4+ T cells from blood, taken before the transplant. This rearrangement joins TRBV9 to TRBJ2-4; 9 bases map to TRBD1. The CDR3 region is CASSATGGLNLAKNIQYF. CDR3 DNA sequence: TGTGCCAGCAGCGCAACAGGGGGCTTAAACTTAGCCAAAAACATTCAGTACTTC.